These T cell receptor beta chains were read from a single sample in a study of shared clonotypes between healthy human individuals. Profiled with immunoSEQ multiplex PCR; TCRdb holds only in-frame clones, not every one. The sample has some 2.3 million clones, 85% to 95% seen once. The material sequenced was naive CD4+ T cells from PBMCs. Receptors were obtained from a man in his late teens or twenties in good health. Some clones in this sample may be carry-over from other donors' samples. Each CDR3 is given with its conserved first and last residue. The order of the fields is clone size, J gene, V gene, D gene, CDR3 DNA, CDR3 protein. A D gene is named only where the DNA matches it firmly. Not every row has a clone size; where given, it reads once, few, many or a size class.

. | TRBJ1-1 | TRBV11-2 | . | TGTGCCAGCAGCTTGGTGTCGGTACGGGATACGTACACTGAAGCTTTCTTT | CASSLVSVRDTYTEAFF
once | TRBJ2-3 | TRBV7-3 | TRBD1 | TGTGCCAGCAGCCGAACAGGGGCGGGAGATACGCAGTATTTT | CASSRTGAGDTQYF
. | TRBJ1-1 | TRBV7-3 | . | TGTGCCAGCAGCTTATACGGGGGGACTGAAGCTTTCTTT | CASSLYGGTEAFF
once | TRBJ1-1 | TRBV25-1 | TRBD1 | TGTGCCAGCAGTGAATCAGGGGGCTGGACTGAAGCTTTCTTT | CASSESGGWTEAFF
. | TRBJ1-2 | TRBV28 | TRBD1 | TGTGCCAGCAGTAACAGGGGGCCGGGCTATGGCTACACCTTC | CASSNRGPGYGYTF
. | TRBJ1-5 | TRBV15 | . | TGTGCCACCAGCAGAGATCTGGGGGCGAGGGACCAGCCCCAGCATTTT | CATSRDLGARDQPQHF
once | TRBJ1-4 | TRBV4-1 | . | TGCGCCAGCAGCCAAGACAGCTTAATGGGGAAACTGTTTTTT | CASSQDSLMGKLFF
. | TRBJ1-2 | TRBV7-2 | . | TGTGCCAGCAGCCTTCCACACCAATATGGCTACACCTTC | CASSLPHQYGYTF
. | TRBJ2-5 | TRBV29-1 | TRBD1 | TGCAGCGTTGACCGACAGGGTGAGACCCAGTACTTC | CSVDRQGETQYF
. | TRBJ2-1 | TRBV7-8 | TRBD1 | TGTGCCAGCAGCTACCGGGACAGGGCGTTTTCGGGCAATGAGCAGTTCTTC | CASSYRDRAFSGNEQFF
. | TRBJ1-2 | TRBV7-9 | . | TGTGCCAGCAGCTTAGCGCCGGGAAGGTACTACACCTTC | CASSLAPGRYYTF
. | TRBJ1-2 | TRBV6-6 | TRBD1 | TGTGCCAGCAGTAAGGGACAGGGGATCGGCGGCTACACCTTC | CASSKGQGIGGYTF
. | TRBJ1-1 | TRBV28 | TRBD1 | TGTGCCAGCAGTCGCGCCGGGACAGGGGGAAACACTGAAGCTTTCTTT | CASSRAGTGGNTEAFF
. | TRBJ1-1 | TRBV28 | . | TGTGCCAGCATCCCTCCCCGGGGTCGGGGTACTGAAGCTTTCTTT | CASIPPRGRGTEAFF
. | TRBJ1-5 | TRBV6-1 | . | TGTGCCAGCAGTGCATCGGGGGGAATGCAGCCCCAGCATTTT | CASSASGGMQPQHF
. | TRBJ2-1 | TRBV5-5 | . | TGTGCCAGCAGCGGGCGGGGCTACAATGAGCAGTTCTTC | CASSGRGYNEQFF
. | TRBJ2-7 | TRBV19 | . | TGTGCCAGTAGTATACCGGGAGCAAGTTCGGGGGAGCAGTACTTC | CASSIPGASSGEQYF
. | TRBJ1-1 | TRBV10-1 | TRBD1 | TGCGCCAGCAGTGAGGGGGACAGGGTAAACACTGAAGCTTTCTTT | CASSEGDRVNTEAFF
. | TRBJ1-2 | TRBV19 | TRBD1 | TGTGCCAGTAACCGACAGGGATGGTACACCTTC | CASNRQGWYTF
once | TRBJ2-2 | TRBV5-1 | TRBD1 | TGCGCCAGCAGCTCAGGACAGGGCACCGGGGAGCTGTTTTTT | CASSSGQGTGELFF
. | TRBJ2-3 | TRBV4-2 | TRBD2 | TGTGCCAGCAGCCAAGAAAGGGTAACAGCTAGCGGGAGTACAGATACGCAGTATTTT | CASSQERVTASGSTDTQYF
. | TRBJ2-7 | TRBV29-1 | . | TGCAGCGTTGACGTTAGGGGACCCTACGAGCAGTACTTC | CSVDVRGPYEQYF
. | TRBJ1-2 | TRBV5-1 | . | TGCGCCAGCAGCCGCGCTGCTGGGGACTATGGCTACACCTTC | CASSRAAGDYGYTF
. | TRBJ2-7 | TRBV28 | TRBD1 | TGTGCCAGCACTTTTCCGGACGGGACAGGGTCCTACGAGCAGTACTTC | CASTFPDGTGSYEQYF